The clone carrying this TCR beta chain was seen a handful of times. What it recognizes is unknown. These data belong to a study of early T cells in non-severe SARS-CoV-2 infection. Study context: Chains were unpaired, as sequencing was done on bulk RNA from unsorted whole blood.

Each single cDNA molecule received a unique molecular identifier. TCRdb used MiXCR to reprocess the 5' RACE reads, holding one entry per CDR3 protein. Of approximately 64,000 distinct CDR3 sequences listed, 20% were seen once; the top ten hold 16%. The CDR3 runs to 14 residues. In germline, CDR1 is SGHAT, CDR2 FQNNGV. V was cut by 1 base and J by 8 bases, with 14 bases left in between. Study-level findings and limits: Matches to VDJdb favored anti-spike CD8 responses and missed private and CD4 specificities.

This TCR was recovered from an adult who was a healthcare worker with PCR-confirmed SARS-CoV-2 infection or an uninfected control (not recorded which). This specimen was whole blood, taken at baseline. The chain recombines TRBV11-2 with TRBJ1-2, with D perhaps TRBD1 (5 bases). CDR3 bases: TGTGCCAGCAGCTTAGCGGAAGGGACGGCAGGCTACACCTTC. This translates into CASSLAEGTAGYTF.